The 20 T cell receptor beta chains reported below all come from one sample, sequenced in a study of T cells in localized non-small cell lung cancer. TCRdb keeps only in-frame clones here, not all; method: immunoSEQ multiplex PCR. Among about 40,000 clones listed, about 90% were seen once. Sequenced here: peripheral blood, sampled before any cancer treatment. All receptors come from a man aged 35 to 70 with stage I lung adenocarcinoma.

The rearrangement joins TRBV6-6 to TRBJ2-7, with D tentatively TRBD1 (6 bases). From germline, CDR1 is MNHNY and CDR2 SVGAGI (reference sequence). V dropped 6 bases and J dropped 9 bases, with 18 bases sitting between them. The CDR3 has 13 amino acids. The CDR3, as DNA: TGTGCCAGCAGCCTGGGGTACAGGGACGGGCAGTACTTC. As protein: CASSLGYRDGQYF.

V is TRBV6-1 and J is TRBJ1-5; the D is unclear. CDR1 and CDR2 (germline): MNHNS, SASEGT. The CDR3 totals 14 residues. V lost 6 bases and J lost 2, with 11 bases in between. The CDR3 spells CASRSVAGNQPQHF. CDR3 nucleotide sequence: TGTGCCAGCAGGAGTGTAGCTGGCAATCAGCCCCAGCATTTT.

V and J are TRBV27 and TRBJ1-2; 7 bases fit TRBD1. J was trimmed by 3 bases and V by 8 bases; bases with no gene match: 9. The V gene's germline CDR1 is MNHEY and CDR2 SMNVEV (reference sequence). This CDR3 is 14 amino acids long. CDR3 bases: TGTGCCAGCGGCTATACGGGACAGTACTATGGCTACACCTTC. This sequence encodes CASGYTGQYYGYTF.

CDR3 residues: CASSQAEGVRDTQYF. In nucleotides, the CDR3 is TGTGCCAGCTCACAAGCGGAGGGGGTACGGGATACGCAGTATTTT. The chain combines TRBV18 with TRBJ2-3; either TRBD1 or TRBD2 may fit D (6 bases each). Germline-derived CDR1 and CDR2 are KGHSH and LQKENI. The CDR3 has 15 residues. The germline V and J ends were trimmed by 4 bases and 6 bases, with 17 bases remaining between them.

The chain has TRBV2 and TRBJ2-2; no firm D call. V was shortened by 3 bases and J by 6 bases, with 11 bases between the two germline ends. The germline V gene has CDR1 SNHLY and CDR2 FYNNEI. CDR3 length: 14 amino acids. This CDR3 is CASSDFEVAGELFF. The CDR3, as DNA: TGTGCCAGCAGTGACTTTGAGGTGGCCGGGGAGCTGTTTTTT.

This chain links TRBV19 with TRBJ2-7; D is unresolved. Germline V gene sequence: CDR1 LNHDA, CDR2 SQIVND (reference sequence). Trimming shortened V by 5 bases and J by 1 base, and 15 bases separated the two germline ends. This CDR3 is built from 15 residues. In DNA, the CDR3 is TGTGCCAGTAGTGAGTGGAGTCGCCCTTCCTACGAGCAGTACTTC. It codes for CASSEWSRPSYEQYF.

CDR3 sequence: CASSFFSGGYNEQFF. The CDR3 coding sequence is TGTGCCAGCAGCTTTTTTAGCGGAGGCTACAATGAGCAGTTCTTC. This rearrangement joins TRBV7-2 to TRBJ2-1; D may be TRBD2 (6 bases). Trimming removed 3 bases from V and 3 bases from J, with 12 bases in between. This CDR3 comprises 15 residues. CDR1 is SGHTA and CDR2 is FQGNSA in the germline V gene. The full variable domain, completed using reference TRBV7-2 and TRBJ2-1, is GAGVSQSPSNKVTEKGKDVELRCDPISGHTALYWYRQSLGQGLEFLIYFQGNSAPDKSGLPSDRFSAERTGGSVSTLTIQRTQQEDSAVYLCASSFFSGGYNEQFFGPGTRLTVL.

This chain joins TRBV18 and TRBJ1-5, with D perhaps TRBD1 (5 bases). The CDR3 runs to 15 residues. V lost 3 bases and J lost 4, with 13 bases in between. Germline V lookup: CDR1 KGHSH, CDR2 LQKENI. The CDR3 loop is CASSPGAQGNQPQHF. In DNA, the CDR3 is TGTGCCAGCTCACCTGGGGCGCAAGGGAATCAGCCCCAGCATTTT.

The chain combines TRBV5-4 with TRBJ1-4, with 11 bases aligning to TRBD1. V shed 3 bases and J 4 bases; nucleotides not matched to a gene: 5. CDR3 size: 16 residues. Germline V CDR1 and CDR2: SGHNT, YYREEE (reference sequence). CDR3 loop: CASSSGDRGVNEKLFF. The CDR3 nucleotides read TGTGCCAGCAGCTCAGGGGACAGGGGGGTTAATGAAAAACTGTTTTTT.

This clone appeared once. J is TRBJ1-1 and V is TRBV28; D remains ambiguous. Germline CDR1 is MDHEN and CDR2 is SYDVKM. The CDR3 loop spans 13 amino acids. V was shortened by 5 bases and J by 5 bases, with 12 bases between the two germline ends. CDR3 bases: TGTGCCAGCAGTCGATCCGGGCGTACTGAAGCTTTCTTT. Its translation: CASSRSGRTEAFF.

This chain joins TRBV5-4 and TRBJ2-5; possibly TRBD2 for D (5 bases). The germline V gene encodes CDR1 SGHNT and CDR2 YYREEE (reference sequence). The CDR3 loop spans 14 amino acids. Trimming took 3 bases from V and 6 from J, leaving 15 bases between them. In DNA form, the CDR3 reads TGTGCCAGCAGCTATGAGGCGGGTTTCAAGACCCAGTACTTC. This gives the protein CASSYEAGFKTQYF.

The chain recombines TRBV5-1 with TRBJ2-2, with D possibly matching TRBD2 (6 bases). In germline, CDR1 is SGHRS, CDR2 YFSETQ. The CDR3 runs 14 residues. V was cut by 4 bases and J by 6 bases, with 13 bases left in between. The CDR3 nucleotides read TGCGCCAGCAGCCTAGCGCAGACGTCCGGGGAGCTGTTTTTT. Amino acid sequence: CASSLAQTSGELFF.

This chain links TRBV10-3 with TRBJ1-6; D unclear. The CDR3 is made up of 14 amino acids. Germline CDR1 and CDR2: ENHRY and SYGVKD. The V and J ends lost 5 bases and 5 bases respectively, with 10 bases between them. DNA for the CDR3: TGTGCCATCAGTCACGGACTGGATAATTCACCCCTCCACTTT. This translates into CAISHGLDNSPLHF.

This chain connects TRBV4-1 to TRBJ1-2, with D perhaps matching TRBD1 (5 bases). V was cut by 2 bases and J by 2 bases, with 12 bases left in between. Germline V gives CDR1 MGHRA, CDR2 YSYEKL. The CDR3 has 15 amino acids. The CDR3 coding sequence is TGCGCCAGCAGCCAATCCGACAGTACCAACTATGGCTACACCTTC. It encodes CASSQSDSTNYGYTF.

This chain joins TRBV10-3 and TRBJ2-2, with TRBD2 matching over 14 bases. The J segment lost 5 bases and the V segment lost 6 bases, leaving 5 bases of the junction unmatched. Germline CDR1 is ENHRY and CDR2 is SYGVKD. The CDR3 extends over 16 amino acids. The CDR3 region is CAIRGTSGRGTGELFF. In DNA, the CDR3 is TGTGCCATCAGGGGGACTAGCGGGAGAGGGACCGGGGAGCTGTTTTTT.

The rearrangement uses TRBV2 and TRBJ2-3, with 10 nucleotides matching TRBD2. The CDR3 extends over 17 amino acids. Germline V gene lookup returns CDR1 SNHLY and CDR2 FYNNEI. J gave up 4 bases and V 3 bases, and 10 bases lay outside the gene matches. Here the CDR3 reads CASSDPLLAGRADTQYF. The DNA of the CDR3 is TGTGCCAGCAGTGACCCCCTACTAGCGGGGAGGGCAGATACGCAGTATTTT.

V gene TRBV13 combines with J gene TRBJ1-2, with 9 nucleotides matching TRBD1. After removal of 5 bases from V and 4 bases from J, the junction contained 14 bases not matched to a gene. The CDR3 is 17 amino acids. Germline V gene sequence: CDR1 PRHDT, CDR2 FYEKMQ (reference sequence). The CDR3 here is CASSHIPGQGFSYGYTF. CDR3 nucleotides: TGTGCCAGCAGCCACATCCCGGGACAGGGTTTCAGCTATGGCTACACCTTC.

V and J are TRBV2 and TRBJ1-5, with D possibly being TRBD1 (6 bases). V was shortened by 5 bases and J by 3 bases, with 17 bases between the two germline ends. From germline, CDR1 is SNHLY and CDR2 FYNNEI. This CDR3 has 16 amino acids. For the CDR3, the DNA is TGTGCCAGCAGTACGGGGGCGACCCACTCCAATCAGCCCCAGCATTTT. It yields the protein CASSTGATHSNQPQHF. Variable domain in full (rest from reference TRBV2 and TRBJ1-5): EPEVTQTPSHQVTQMGQEVILRCVPISNHLYFYWYRQILGQKVEFLVSFYNNEISEKSEIFDDQFSVERPDGSNFTLKIRSTKLEDSAMYFCASSTGATHSNQPQHFGDGTRLSIL.

This chain uses TRBV6-5 with TRBJ2-7, with D possibly called TRBD1 or TRBD2 (6 bases each). Trimming took off 2 bases at V and 7 bases at J, with 12 bases between the two ends. The germline V gene has CDR1 MNHEY and CDR2 SVGAGI. There are 13 residues in the CDR3. CDR3 protein: CASSYGGQREQYF. The CDR3 DNA reads TGTGCCAGCAGTTACGGGGGGCAAAGGGAGCAGTACTTC.

This sequence joins TRBV7-3 and TRBJ2-3; D is uncertain. This CDR3 has 13 residues. Germline values: CDR1 SGHTA, CDR2 FQGTGA. V lost 3 bases and J 6 bases, leaving 10 bases between the germline ends. As DNA, the CDR3 is TGTGCCAGCAGCTTCGACATGGGGGATACGCAGTATTTT. Its translation: CASSFDMGDTQYF.